This T cell receptor beta chain was sequenced for a study of cytomegalovirus exposure and HLA in healthy donors. General study results and limits: An analysis done earlier found most TCR beta V segments productive about 87% or about 30% of the time. Across HLA loci, a later analysis found differing TCR association rates, with DRB1 most and HLA-C fewest.

Germline assignment: CDR1 KGHSH and CDR2 LQKENI. CDR3 length equals 14 residues. The V gene end was trimmed by 6 bases and the J gene end by 2 bases; junction bases not matched to a gene: 6. The PCR was carried out with 60 Vbeta primers and 13 Jbeta primers. Sequencing used immunoSEQ multiplex PCR; TCRdb keeps in-frame clones, though not all of them. The data show 180,000 or so clones, with roughly 74% seen just once and about 7.7% held by the top ten. This cohort consisted of healthy bone marrow donors. Points on this clone: Its matching antigen is unknown.

This receptor was obtained from a woman aged 40 to 55 in good health and CMV-seropositive. This chain links TRBV18 with TRBJ2-5, with 7 bases identical to TRBD1. Material: PBMCs. The CDR3: CASSRTGPQETQYF. Written as DNA, the CDR3 is TGTGCCAGCTCCCGGACAGGCCCTCAAGAGACCCAGTACTTC.